The clone carrying this T cell receptor (beta chain) appeared once. Per germline, CDR1 WNHNN and CDR2 SYGVQD (reference sequence). This CDR3 contains 17 residues. V was cut by 3 bases and J by 3 bases, with 20 bases left in between. This specimen comes from a study of blood T cell repertoires in COVID-19. TCRdb's copy holds only in-frame clones and misses some; the assay was immunoSEQ multiplex PCR. Of fewer than 300,000 clones in the sample, approximately 86% were seen once. Sequenced sample: peripheral blood. This TCR came from a man between 18 and 29 years old with active or convalescent COVID-19. This chain uses TRBV10-1 with TRBJ1-1; the D gene is possibly TRBD1 (6 bases). The CDR3 reads CASSDPRGPKGDTEAFF. CDR3 sequence (DNA): TGCGCCAGCAGTGACCCCAGGGGCCCCAAGGGAGACACTGAAGCTTTCTTT.